This paragraph reports one TCR beta chain. The data belong to a study of technical replicates of blood from four donors. Between the trimmed V and J ends, which lost 7 bases and 2 bases, there was a span of 6 bases. This CDR3 spans 11 amino acids. Germline assignment: CDR1 SNHLY and CDR2 FYNNEI. The assay was immunoSEQ multiplex PCR, and TCRdb's table has in-frame clones only and misses some. The sample holds tens of thousands of clones; 97% are singletons and the top ten take around 0.2%. Sequencing input: T cells isolated from PBMCs. This sequence joins TRBV2 and TRBJ2-7; the D gene is possibly TRBD1 (5 bases). This receptor was obtained from a human donor in good health. The CDR3 protein is CASTTAYEQYF. DNA for the CDR3: TGTGCCAGCACGACAGCCTACGAGCAGTACTTC.